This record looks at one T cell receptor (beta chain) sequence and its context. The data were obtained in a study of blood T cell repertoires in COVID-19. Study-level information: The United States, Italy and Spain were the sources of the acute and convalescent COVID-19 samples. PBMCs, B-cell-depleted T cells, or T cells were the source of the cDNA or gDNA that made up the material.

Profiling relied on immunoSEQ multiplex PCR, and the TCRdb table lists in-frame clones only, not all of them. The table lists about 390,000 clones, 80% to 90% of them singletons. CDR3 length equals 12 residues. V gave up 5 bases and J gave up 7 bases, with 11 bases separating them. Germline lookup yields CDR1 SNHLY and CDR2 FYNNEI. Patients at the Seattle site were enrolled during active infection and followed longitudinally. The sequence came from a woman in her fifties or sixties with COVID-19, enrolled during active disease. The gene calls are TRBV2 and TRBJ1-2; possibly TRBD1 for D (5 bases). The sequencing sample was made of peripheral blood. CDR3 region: CASSSGTFGYTF. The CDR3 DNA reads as TGTGCCAGCAGTTCCGGGACTTTTGGCTACACCTTC.